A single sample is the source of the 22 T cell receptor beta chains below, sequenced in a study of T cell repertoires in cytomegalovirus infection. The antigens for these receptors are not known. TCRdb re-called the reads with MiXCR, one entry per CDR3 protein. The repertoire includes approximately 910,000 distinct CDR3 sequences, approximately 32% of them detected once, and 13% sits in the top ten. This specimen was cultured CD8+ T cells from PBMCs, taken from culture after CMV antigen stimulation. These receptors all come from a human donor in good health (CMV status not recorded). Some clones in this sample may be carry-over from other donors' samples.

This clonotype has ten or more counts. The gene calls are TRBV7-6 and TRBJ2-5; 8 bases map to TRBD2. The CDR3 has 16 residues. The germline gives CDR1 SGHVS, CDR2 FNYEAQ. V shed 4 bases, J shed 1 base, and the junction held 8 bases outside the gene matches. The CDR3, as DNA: TGTGCCAGCAGCTCCCCCCCAGCGGGGGTCCAAGAGACCCAGTACTTC. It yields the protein CASSSPPAGVQETQYF.

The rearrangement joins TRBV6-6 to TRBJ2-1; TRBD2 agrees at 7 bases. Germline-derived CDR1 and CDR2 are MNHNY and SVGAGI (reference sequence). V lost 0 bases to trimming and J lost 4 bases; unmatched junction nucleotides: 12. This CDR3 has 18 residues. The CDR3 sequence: CASSYSGTEGAGYNEQFF. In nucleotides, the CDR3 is TGTGCCAGCAGTTACTCTGGGACGGAAGGAGCGGGATACAATGAGCAGTTCTTC.

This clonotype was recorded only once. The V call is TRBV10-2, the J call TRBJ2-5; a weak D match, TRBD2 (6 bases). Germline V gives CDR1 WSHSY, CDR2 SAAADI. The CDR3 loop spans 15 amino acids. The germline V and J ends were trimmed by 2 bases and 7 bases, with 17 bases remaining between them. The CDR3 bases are TGCGCCAGCAGTGAGCCCACGGGACTCGAAGGGACCCAGTACTTC. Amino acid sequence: CASSEPTGLEGTQYF.

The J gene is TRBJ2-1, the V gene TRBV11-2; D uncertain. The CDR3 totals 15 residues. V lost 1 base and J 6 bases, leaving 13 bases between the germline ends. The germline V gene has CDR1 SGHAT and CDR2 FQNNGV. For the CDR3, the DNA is TGTGCCAGCAGCTTAGGCCAGGCGCTGGGCAATGAGCAGTTCTTC. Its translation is CASSLGQALGNEQFF.

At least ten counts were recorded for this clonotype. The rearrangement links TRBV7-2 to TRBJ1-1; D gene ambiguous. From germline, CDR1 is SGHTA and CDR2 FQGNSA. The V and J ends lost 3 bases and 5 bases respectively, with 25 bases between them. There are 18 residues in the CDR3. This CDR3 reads CASSFSPGLLVGGTEAFF. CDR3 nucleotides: TGTGCCAGCAGCTTCTCCCCGGGCTTATTGGTGGGTGGGACTGAAGCTTTCTTT.

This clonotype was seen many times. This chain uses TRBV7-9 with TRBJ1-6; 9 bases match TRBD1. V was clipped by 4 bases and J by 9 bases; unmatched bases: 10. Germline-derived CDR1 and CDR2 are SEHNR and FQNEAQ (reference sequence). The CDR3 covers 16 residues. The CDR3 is CASSSAGTGSSSPLHF. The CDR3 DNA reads TGTGCCAGCAGCTCGGCCGGGACAGGGTCAAGTTCACCCCTCCACTTT.

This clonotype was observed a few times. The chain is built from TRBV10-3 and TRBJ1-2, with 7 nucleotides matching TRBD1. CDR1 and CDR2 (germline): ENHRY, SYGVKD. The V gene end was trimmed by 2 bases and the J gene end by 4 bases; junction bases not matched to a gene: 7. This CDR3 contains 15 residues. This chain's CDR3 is CAISEDLGTAYGYTF. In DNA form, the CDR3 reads TGTGCCATCAGTGAGGATCTGGGGACAGCCTATGGCTACACCTTC.

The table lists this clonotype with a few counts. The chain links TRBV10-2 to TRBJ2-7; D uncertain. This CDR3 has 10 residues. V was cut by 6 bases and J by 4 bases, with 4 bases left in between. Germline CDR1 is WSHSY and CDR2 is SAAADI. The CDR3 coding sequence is TGCGCCAGCAGGGAATACGAGCAGTACTTC. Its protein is CASREYEQYF.

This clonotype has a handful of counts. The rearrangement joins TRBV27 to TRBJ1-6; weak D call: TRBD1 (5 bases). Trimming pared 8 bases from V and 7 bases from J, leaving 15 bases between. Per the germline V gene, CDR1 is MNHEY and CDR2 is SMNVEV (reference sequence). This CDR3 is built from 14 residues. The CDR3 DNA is TGTGCCAGCTCCGGGGGTTACCACAATTCACCCCTCCACTTT. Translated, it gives CASSGGYHNSPLHF.

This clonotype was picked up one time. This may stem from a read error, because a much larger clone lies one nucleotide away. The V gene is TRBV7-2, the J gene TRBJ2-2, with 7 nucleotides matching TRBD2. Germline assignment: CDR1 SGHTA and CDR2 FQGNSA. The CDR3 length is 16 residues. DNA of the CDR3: TGTGCCGGCAGCCGAATTCCGGGGGGGAACACCGGGGAGCTGTTTTTT. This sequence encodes CAGSRIPGGNTGELFF.

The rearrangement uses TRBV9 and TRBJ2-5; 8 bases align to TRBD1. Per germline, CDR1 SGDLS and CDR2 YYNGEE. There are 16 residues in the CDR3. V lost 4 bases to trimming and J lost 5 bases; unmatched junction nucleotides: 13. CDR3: CASSPSGTGGGETQYF. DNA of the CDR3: TGTGCCAGCAGCCCGTCCGGGACAGGTGGAGGGGAGACCCAGTACTTC.

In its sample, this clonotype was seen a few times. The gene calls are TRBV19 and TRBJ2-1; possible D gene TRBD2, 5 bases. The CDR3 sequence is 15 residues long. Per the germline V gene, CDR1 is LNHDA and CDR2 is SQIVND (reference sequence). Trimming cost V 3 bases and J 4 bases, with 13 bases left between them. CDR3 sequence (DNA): TGTGCCAGTAGTATGGGAGACTTACCTTACAATGAGCAGTTCTTC. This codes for CASSMGDLPYNEQFF.

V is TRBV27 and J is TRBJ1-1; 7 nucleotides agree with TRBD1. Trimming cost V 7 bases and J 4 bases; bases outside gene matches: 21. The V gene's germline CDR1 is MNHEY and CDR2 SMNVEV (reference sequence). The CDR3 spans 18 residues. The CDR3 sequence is CASKQGGGGWGPSTEAFF. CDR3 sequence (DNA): TGTGCCAGCAAGCAGGGGGGCGGGGGTTGGGGGCCCTCCACTGAAGCTTTCTTT.

The CDR3 DNA reads as TGTGCCAGCACCCTTATACCCGGACAGGGCACTGAAAAACTGTTTTTT. Protein product: CASTLIPGQGTEKLFF. The J gene is TRBJ1-4, the V gene TRBV11-2; TRBD1 matches 8 bases. CDR1 and CDR2 (germline): SGHAT, FQNNGV. The V segment lost 7 bases and the J segment 7 bases; nucleotides outside the gene matches: 14. CDR3 length: 16 amino acids.

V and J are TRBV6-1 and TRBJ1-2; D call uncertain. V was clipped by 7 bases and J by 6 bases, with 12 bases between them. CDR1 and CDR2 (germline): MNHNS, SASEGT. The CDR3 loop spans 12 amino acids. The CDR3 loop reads CASTLSGDGYTF. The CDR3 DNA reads TGTGCCAGCACCCTGTCCGGGGATGGCTACACCTTC.

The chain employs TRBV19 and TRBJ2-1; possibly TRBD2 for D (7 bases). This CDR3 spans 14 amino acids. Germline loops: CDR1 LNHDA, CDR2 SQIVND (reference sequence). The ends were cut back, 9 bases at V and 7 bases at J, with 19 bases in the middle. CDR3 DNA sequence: TGTGCCAGCTCTTTTGGGGGGGGCCTTAATGAGCAGTTCTTC. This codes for CASSFGGGLNEQFF.

CDR3 coding DNA: TGCGCCAGCAGCCAAGGGGAGGGCTACAGGCCGGGGACTTCTGAAGCTTTCTTT. Translating it yields CASSQGEGYRPGTSEAFF. J is TRBJ1-1 and V is TRBV4-3; possible D gene TRBD1, 5 bases. The V end lost 1 base, the J end lost 6 bases, and 24 bases lay between the germline ends. Germline CDR1 LGHNA, CDR2 YSLEER. CDR3 length: 18 residues.

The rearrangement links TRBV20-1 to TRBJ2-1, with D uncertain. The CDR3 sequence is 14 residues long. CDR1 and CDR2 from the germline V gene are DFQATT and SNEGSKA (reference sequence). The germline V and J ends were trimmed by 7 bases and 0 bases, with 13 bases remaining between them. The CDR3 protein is CSVPPLSSYNEQFF. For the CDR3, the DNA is TGCAGTGTCCCCCCACTTAGCTCCTACAATGAGCAGTTCTTC.

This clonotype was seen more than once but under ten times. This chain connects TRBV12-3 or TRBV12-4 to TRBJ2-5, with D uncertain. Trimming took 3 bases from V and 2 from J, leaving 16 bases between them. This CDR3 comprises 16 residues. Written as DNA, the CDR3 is TGTGCCAGCAGTTTGTTAGGAGACAACGAACAAGAGACCCAGTACTTC. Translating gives CASSLLGDNEQETQYF.

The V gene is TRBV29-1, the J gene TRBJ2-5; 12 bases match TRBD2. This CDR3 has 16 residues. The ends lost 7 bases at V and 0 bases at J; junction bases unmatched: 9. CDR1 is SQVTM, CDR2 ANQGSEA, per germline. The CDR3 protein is CSAILGLAGYQETQYF. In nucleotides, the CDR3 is TGCAGCGCCATACTCGGACTAGCGGGGTACCAAGAGACCCAGTACTTC.

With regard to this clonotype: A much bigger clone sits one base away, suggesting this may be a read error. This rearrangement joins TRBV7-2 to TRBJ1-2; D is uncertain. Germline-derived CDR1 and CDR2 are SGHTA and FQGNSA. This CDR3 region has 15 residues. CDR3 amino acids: CVSTYPRGANGGYTF. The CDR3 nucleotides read TGTGTCAGCACCTACCCGCGGGGAGCTAACGGAGGCTACACCTTC.

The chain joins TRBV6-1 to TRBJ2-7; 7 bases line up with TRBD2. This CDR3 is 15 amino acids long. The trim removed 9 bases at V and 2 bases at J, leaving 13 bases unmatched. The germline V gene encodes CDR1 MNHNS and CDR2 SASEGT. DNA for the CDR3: TGTGCCAGTACTACCTGGGAGGGCACGACCTACGAGCAGTACGTC. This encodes CASTTWEGTTYEQYV.